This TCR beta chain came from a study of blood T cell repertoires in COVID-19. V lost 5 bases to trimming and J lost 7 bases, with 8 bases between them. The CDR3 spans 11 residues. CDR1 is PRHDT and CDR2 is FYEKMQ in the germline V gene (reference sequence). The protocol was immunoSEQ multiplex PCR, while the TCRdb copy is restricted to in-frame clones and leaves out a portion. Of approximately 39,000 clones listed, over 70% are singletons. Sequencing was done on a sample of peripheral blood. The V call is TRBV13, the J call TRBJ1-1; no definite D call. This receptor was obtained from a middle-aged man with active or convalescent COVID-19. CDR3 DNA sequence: TGTGCCAGCAGCGATACTGTTGAAGCTTTCTTT. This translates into CASSDTVEAFF.